This T cell receptor (beta chain) was found in a study of T-cell memory formation after mild COVID-19. Study-wide results and limits: The appearance of some responding clones in pre-infection memory suggested that cross-reactive memory joined. The second-wave clones peaking on day 37 were not confirmed as SARS-CoV-2-specific.

The CDR3 spans 13 residues. Germline CDR1 and CDR2: MRHNA and SNTAGT. On this clonotype: Its antigen remains unidentified. The junction shows a germline mismatch at one end, possibly a read error.

The authors produced TCR alpha and TCR beta cDNA libraries with sample barcodes and UMIs by 5'RACE using constant-segment primers. MiXCR was run by TCRdb on the 5' RACE reads, yielding one entry per CDR3 protein. The sample has around 430,000 distinct CDR3 sequences, about 17% seen once. The sequence was collected from a man younger than 35 who had mild COVID-19 (a few samples of this study predate the infection). Cell type and time point are not known. The sequencing input was PBMCs or a T cell subset sorted from them (not recorded which). This chain joins TRBV6-4 and TRBJ1-1, with D possibly being TRBD1 (5 bases). As DNA, the CDR3 is TGTGGCAGCCCTTGGGGGGGAGAAGATAGAGCTTTCTTT. This sequence encodes CGSPWGGEDRAFF.